Detailed here is one TCR beta chain. These data belong to a study of T cell changes during pregnancy in multiple sclerosis. The CDR3 covers 11 residues. Trimming cost V 6 bases and J 6 bases, with 9 bases left between them. Germline assignment: CDR1 SGHAT and CDR2 FQNNGV. The protocol was immunoSEQ multiplex PCR, while the TCRdb copy is restricted to in-frame clones and leaves out a portion. The sample contains 40,000 to 50,000 clones, 85% to 95% of which appear only once. This chain joins TRBV11-2 and TRBJ2-7; D is undetermined. Source: CD8+ T cells from peripheral blood mononuclear cells, taken in the third trimester of pregnancy. The TCR originated in a female donor with multiple sclerosis, enrolled in a pregnancy study. CDR3 amino acids: CASSGLAEQYF. CDR3 sequence (DNA): TGTGCCAGCAGTGGCCTTGCCGAGCAGTACTTC.